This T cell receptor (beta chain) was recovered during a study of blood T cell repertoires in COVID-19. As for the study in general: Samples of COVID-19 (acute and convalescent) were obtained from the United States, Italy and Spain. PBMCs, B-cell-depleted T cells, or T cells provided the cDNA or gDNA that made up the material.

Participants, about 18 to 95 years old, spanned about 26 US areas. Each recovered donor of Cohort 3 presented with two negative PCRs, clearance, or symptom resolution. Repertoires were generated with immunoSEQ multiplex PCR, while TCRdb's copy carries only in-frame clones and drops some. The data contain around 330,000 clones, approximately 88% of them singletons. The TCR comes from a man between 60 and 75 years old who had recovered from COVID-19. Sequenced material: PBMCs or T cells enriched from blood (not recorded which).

CDR3 sequence (DNA): TGTGCCAGCAGCCTATTAGGGACTAGCGGGAGCGATGAGCAGTTCTTC. Translation: CASSLLGTSGSDEQFF. This chain connects TRBV9 to TRBJ2-1; TRBD2 matches at 14 bases. The CDR3 sequence is 16 residues long. Germline V gene data show CDR1 as SGDLS and CDR2 as YYNGEE. V was clipped by 4 bases and J by 8 bases; unmatched bases: 8.